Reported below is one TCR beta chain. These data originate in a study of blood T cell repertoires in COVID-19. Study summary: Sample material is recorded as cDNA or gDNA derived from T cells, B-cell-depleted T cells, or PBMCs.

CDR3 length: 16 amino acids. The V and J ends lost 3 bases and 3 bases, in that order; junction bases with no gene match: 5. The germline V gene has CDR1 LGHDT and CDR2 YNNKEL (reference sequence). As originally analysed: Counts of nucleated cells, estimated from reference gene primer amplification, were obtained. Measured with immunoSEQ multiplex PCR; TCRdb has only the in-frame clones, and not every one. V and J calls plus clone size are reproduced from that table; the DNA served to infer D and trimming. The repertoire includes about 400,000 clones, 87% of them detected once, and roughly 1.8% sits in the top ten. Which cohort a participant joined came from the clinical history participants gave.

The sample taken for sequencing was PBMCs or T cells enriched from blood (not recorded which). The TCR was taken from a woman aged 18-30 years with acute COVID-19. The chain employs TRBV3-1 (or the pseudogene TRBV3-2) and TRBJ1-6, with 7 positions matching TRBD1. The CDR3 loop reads CASSHPAGGYNSPLHF. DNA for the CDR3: TGTGCCAGCAGCCACCCCGCAGGGGGCTATAATTCACCCCTCCACTTT.